The rows below give T cell receptor beta chains drawn from one sample of a study of blood T cells in healthy people across ages. TCRdb analysed the 5' RACE reads with MiXCR anew, one entry per CDR3 protein. This sample carries some 1.8 million distinct CDR3 sequences, 39% of them seen once, and the ten largest clones take more than 20%. The sample consisted of blood. These receptors were taken from a human donor in good health. Both conserved end residues are part of each CDR3. A D gene is named only where the DNA matches it firmly. Size is omitted from some rows. Given values are once, few, many or a class for expanded clones.

cdr3_aa,cdr3_nt,d_call,clone_size,v_call,j_call
CASLQGSMGETQYF,TGCGCCAGCTTACAGGGGAGTATGGGAGAGACCCAGTACTTC,TRBD1,-,TRBV10-2,TRBJ2-5
CASSARPLGSENYGYTF,TGCGCCAGCAGCGCACGCCCATTAGGGTCGGAAAACTATGGCTACACCTTC,-,-,TRBV5-1,TRBJ1-2
CASSHGAVVTKRQETQYF,TGTGCCAGCAGCCATGGGGCTGTGGTCACCAAAAGACAAGAGACCCAGTACTTC,-,-,TRBV14,TRBJ2-5
CASSRGDFNEKLFF,TGTGCCAGCAGCAGAGGGGATTTCAACGAAAAACTGTTTTTT,-,-,TRBV7-9,TRBJ1-4
CASSGTELRTEAFF,TGCGCCAGCAGCGGGACAGAGCTGAGAACTGAAGCTTTCTTT,TRBD1,-,TRBV5-1,TRBJ1-1
CASSQDRLWGEQYF,TGCGCCAGCAGCCAAGATAGGCTATGGGGCGAGCAGTACTTC,-,few,TRBV4-1,TRBJ2-7
CASSTGLAQGDTNEQYF,TGTGCCAGTAGTACCGGCCTGGCGCAGGGTGACACAAACGAGCAGTACTTC,-,-,TRBV19,TRBJ2-7
CSVRSSRSYEQYF,TGCAGCGTTAGGTCCTCTCGCTCCTACGAGCAGTACTTC,-,few,TRBV29-1,TRBJ2-7
CASSRWPLGTDRLYGYTF,TGTGCCAGCAGCCGTTGGCCCTTAGGTACGGACAGGCTCTATGGCTACACCTTC,TRBD1,-,TRBV3-1,TRBJ1-2
CASSQDAGGSNQPQHF,TGCGCCAGCAGCCAAGATGCGGGGGGAAGCAATCAGCCCCAGCATTTT,-,-,TRBV4-3,TRBJ1-5
CSVPDRTGTDTQYF,TGCAGTGTTCCAGACCGTACGGGCACAGACACGCAGTATTTT,-,-,TRBV20-1,TRBJ2-3
CASSLVEAGARNEQFF,TGTGCCAGCAGCTTAGTAGAAGCGGGGGCGCGGAATGAGCAGTTCTTC,TRBD2,few,TRBV7-8,TRBJ2-1
CASRRSSGGNNEQFF,TGCGCCAGCAGGCGCTCTAGCGGGGGGAACAATGAGCAGTTCTTC,TRBD2,-,TRBV4-1,TRBJ2-1
CASSPWVSVGGTDTQYF,TGTGCCAGCAGTCCCTGGGTTAGCGTCGGCGGCACAGATACGCAGTATTTT,-,-,TRBV28,TRBJ2-3
CASSLGSQGLDQPQHF,TGTGCCAGCAGTTTAGGGTCTCAAGGGCTTGATCAGCCCCAGCATTTT,-,-,TRBV27,TRBJ1-5
CASSAGSEAFF,TGTGCCAGCAGCGCGGGATCTGAAGCTTTCTTT,-,-,TRBV6-2/TRBV6-3,TRBJ1-1
CSGATSQGSYEQYF,TGCAGCGGAGCAACCTCACAGGGGTCCTACGAGCAGTACTTC,TRBD1,-,TRBV29-1,TRBJ2-7
CASSQDQEDEQYF,TGCGCCAGCAGCCAAGACCAGGAGGACGAGCAGTACTTC,-,-,TRBV4-3,TRBJ2-7
CASSPPPDTQYF,TGTGCCAGCAGTCCCCCCCCGGATACGCAGTATTTT,-,-,TRBV7-9,TRBJ2-3
CASSLEVWSSGSGANVLTF,TGTGCCAGCAGCTTAGAAGTCTGGTCGTCAGGCTCTGGGGCCAACGTCCTGACTTTC,-,-,TRBV7-6,TRBJ2-6
CSVGRPGQGYNEQFF,TGCAGCGTTGGGCGACCGGGACAAGGCTACAATGAGCAGTTCTTC,-,-,TRBV29-1,TRBJ2-1
CASTQAGQGQETQYF,TGCGCCAGCACCCAAGCCGGACAGGGGCAAGAGACCCAGTACTTC,TRBD1,-,TRBV5-1,TRBJ2-5
CASSLGTTRDQQYF,TGTGCCAGCAGCTTAGGGACCACACGGGATCAGCAGTACTTC,-,few,TRBV11-3,TRBJ2-7
CASSFWTGVEGEKLFF,TGTGCCAGCAGCTTCTGGACAGGGGTCGAGGGTGAAAAACTGTTTTTT,TRBD1,-,TRBV7-2,TRBJ1-4
CATSRQGQSASGANVLTF,TGTGCCACCAGCAGACAGGGACAGTCCGCCTCTGGGGCCAACGTCCTGACTTTC,TRBD1,few,TRBV15,TRBJ2-6
CSARQGDCGYTF,TGCAGTGCTAGACAGGGTGACTGTGGCTACACCTTC,-,-,TRBV20-1,TRBJ1-2
CAWSVGLAGGNNEQFF,TGTGCCTGGAGTGTAGGTCTAGCGGGGGGCAACAATGAGCAGTTCTTC,TRBD2,few,TRBV30,TRBJ2-1
CASSLGPKDYEQYF,TGTGCCAGCAGCTTGGGACCCAAGGACTACGAGCAGTACTTC,-,few,TRBV7-2,TRBJ2-7
CASSQHSDRSYEQYF,TGTGCCAGCAGCCAACACTCGGACAGGTCCTACGAGCAGTACTTC,TRBD1,-,TRBV3-1,TRBJ2-7
CASSSGTSPNIQHF,TGCGCCAGCAGCTCCGGGACTAGCCCCAACATTCAGCACTTC,TRBD2,once,TRBV5-1,TRBJ2-4
CSVEPGTGDSYNEQFF,TGCAGCGTTGAACCTGGGACAGGGGATTCCTACAATGAGCAGTTCTTC,TRBD1,many,TRBV29-1,TRBJ2-1
CASSLLIGQGFGGYTF,TGTGCCAGCAGCTTGCTGATAGGACAGGGGTTTGGCGGCTACACCTTC,TRBD1,few,TRBV5-6,TRBJ1-2
CASSLDRVGVDEQFF,TGTGCCAGCAGCCTGGACAGGGTCGGAGTGGATGAGCAGTTCTTC,TRBD1,-,TRBV12-3/TRBV12-4,TRBJ2-1
CASSRPGAGRGSGYTF,TGCGCCAGCAGCCGGCCGGGAGCGGGACGGGGGAGTGGCTACACCTTC,-,-,TRBV4-1,TRBJ1-2
CASRPFRGGQFF,TGTGCCAGCAGGCCTTTCCGGGGTGGGCAGTTCTTC,-,-,TRBV25-1,TRBJ2-1
CASSRTGASTDTQYF,TGTGCCAGCAGTCGAACAGGGGCTAGCACAGATACGCAGTATTTT,TRBD1,few,TRBV6-5,TRBJ2-3
CSARGSLYTDTQYF,TGCAGTGCTAGAGGCTCCCTGTACACAGATACGCAGTATTTT,-,-,TRBV20-1,TRBJ2-3
CASSQESSHTIPEAAYEQYF,TGCGCCAGCAGCCAAGAAAGCAGCCATACTATCCCTGAAGCGGCCTACGAGCAGTACTTC,-,few,TRBV4-3,TRBJ2-7
CSAIGGGGLTQPQHF,TGCAGTGCCATTGGGGGAGGGGGCCTCACTCAGCCCCAGCATTTT,TRBD1,-,TRBV20-1,TRBJ1-5
CASSLWGATYEQYF,TGTGCCAGCAGCTTATGGGGGGCTACCTACGAGCAGTACTTC,-,-,TRBV7-2,TRBJ2-7
CASSATGANNQPQHF,TGTGCCAGCAGCGCGACAGGGGCTAACAATCAGCCCCAGCATTTT,TRBD1,-,TRBV7-9,TRBJ1-5
CAGSLAYRGMNEQYF,TGTGCCGGCAGCTTAGCCTACAGGGGTATGAACGAGCAGTACTTC,TRBD1,-,TRBV11-2,TRBJ2-7
CASSRRQGHNEKLFF,TGTGCCAGCAGTCGTAGACAGGGGCACAATGAAAAACTGTTTTTT,TRBD1,-,TRBV12-3/TRBV12-4,TRBJ1-4
CASSLEDDSRRGDSGQFF,TGTGCCAGCAGTCTAGAAGACGACTCTCGCAGGGGCGATTCGGGGCAGTTCTTC,-,few,TRBV6-1,TRBJ2-1
CSVRTGGLETQYF,TGCAGCGTAAGGACAGGGGGCTTGGAGACCCAGTACTTC,TRBD1,many,TRBV29-1,TRBJ2-5
CSARGVGDRGNYGYTF,TGCAGTGCTAGAGGGGTCGGAGACAGGGGGAACTATGGCTACACCTTC,TRBD1,-,TRBV20-1,TRBJ1-2
CVSSQELVGYNEQFF,TGTGTCAGCAGCCAAGAGCTAGTAGGCTACAATGAGCAGTTCTTC,-,-,TRBV3-1,TRBJ2-1